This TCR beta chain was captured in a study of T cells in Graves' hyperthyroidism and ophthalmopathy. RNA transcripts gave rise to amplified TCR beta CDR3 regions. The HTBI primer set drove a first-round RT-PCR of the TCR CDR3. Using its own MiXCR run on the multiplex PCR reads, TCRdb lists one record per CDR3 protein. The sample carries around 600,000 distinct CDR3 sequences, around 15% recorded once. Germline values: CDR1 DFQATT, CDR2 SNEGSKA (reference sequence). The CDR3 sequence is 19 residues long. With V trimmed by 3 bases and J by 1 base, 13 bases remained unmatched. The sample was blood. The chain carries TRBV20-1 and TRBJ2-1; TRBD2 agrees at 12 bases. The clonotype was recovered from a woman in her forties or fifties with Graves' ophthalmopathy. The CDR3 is CSASLIGRLAGVSYNEQFF. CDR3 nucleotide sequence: TGCAGTGCTAGTTTGATAGGGAGACTAGCGGGAGTTTCCTACAATGAGCAGTTCTTC.